These T cell receptor beta chains were read from a single sample in a study of metastatic and nonmetastatic thyroid tumors. TCRdb reprocessed the PCR reads using MiXCR. This repertoire shows a few thousand clones, approximately 26% found once; its top ten account for over 12%. Input material: tumor tissue. These receptors were taken from a female donor with papillary thyroid cancer or a benign thyroid nodule (not recorded which). Some clones in this sample may be carry-over from other donors' samples. Both conserved end residues are trimmed from each CDR3. Fields, in order: V gene, J gene, CDR3 length, CDR3 protein.

v_gene: TRBV5-1
j_gene: TRBJ2-2
len: 14
CDR3aa: ASSQRTGLGVGELF

v_gene: TRBV28
j_gene: TRBJ2-7
len: 13
CDR3aa: ASSFMRQGPYEQY

v_gene: TRBV6-1
j_gene: TRBJ2-3
len: 13
CDR3aa: ASSGQSSSTDTQY

v_gene: TRBV7-9
j_gene: TRBJ2-5
len: 13
CDR3aa: ASSLERDGEETQY

v_gene: TRBV6-1
j_gene: TRBJ2-7
len: 12
CDR3aa: ASSWTVSEGEQY

v_gene: TRBV6-1
j_gene: TRBJ1-1
len: 12
CDR3aa: ASRSGVWDTEAF

v_gene: TRBV30
j_gene: TRBJ1-1
len: 9
CDR3aa: AWELNTEAF

v_gene: TRBV20-1
j_gene: TRBJ1-2
len: 9
CDR3aa: SARLPDGYT

v_gene: TRBV29-1
j_gene: TRBJ1-1
len: 9
CDR3aa: SVEQVTEAF

v_gene: TRBV30
j_gene: TRBJ1-4
len: 11
CDR3aa: AWRGTGGEKLF

v_gene: TRBV2
j_gene: TRBJ2-7
len: 11
CDR3aa: ASSQGWPYEQY

v_gene: TRBV7-9
j_gene: TRBJ1-3
len: 11
CDR3aa: ASSFDQGNTIY

v_gene: TRBV7-6
j_gene: TRBJ2-2
len: 13
CDR3aa: ASSLGTSVTGELF

v_gene: TRBV6-1
j_gene: TRBJ2-6
len: 12
CDR3aa: ASGRDSGANVLT

v_gene: TRBV25-1
j_gene: TRBJ2-3
len: 12
CDR3aa: ASSALGGSNPQY

v_gene: TRBV6-5
j_gene: TRBJ2-1
len: 13
CDR3aa: ASSRGDGIGNEQF

v_gene: TRBV28
j_gene: TRBJ1-5
len: 15
CDR3aa: ASSLRWGRRHNQPQH

v_gene: TRBV6-2/TRBV6-3
j_gene: TRBJ2-7
len: 13
CDR3aa: ASSYLEGSSYEQY

v_gene: TRBV2
j_gene: TRBJ2-1
len: 15
CDR3aa: ASSEDELAASYNEQF

v_gene: TRBV3-1
j_gene: TRBJ2-7
len: 13
CDR3aa: ASSQVAGALYEQY

v_gene: TRBV6-5
j_gene: TRBJ2-3
len: 12
CDR3aa: ASSYGGLEDTQY

v_gene: TRBV10-1
j_gene: TRBJ2-2
len: 12
CDR3aa: ASREGPGLGELF

v_gene: TRBV12-3/TRBV12-4
j_gene: TRBJ2-7
len: 14
CDR3aa: ASSSRGGGVKREQY

v_gene: TRBV24-1
j_gene: TRBJ1-2
len: 12
CDR3aa: ATSDERANYGYT

v_gene: TRBV27
j_gene: TRBJ2-2
len: 13
CDR3aa: ASSSSGRLTGELF

v_gene: TRBV7-9
j_gene: TRBJ2-2
len: 13
CDR3aa: ASSPQTGSTGELF

v_gene: TRBV30
j_gene: TRBJ2-2
len: 12
CDR3aa: AWSEGMGTGELF

v_gene: TRBV28
j_gene: TRBJ1-1
len: 13
CDR3aa: ASSSTGTGTTEAF

v_gene: TRBV6-7
j_gene: TRBJ1-2
len: 13
CDR3aa: ASSYSDRNLRGYT

v_gene: TRBV5-8
j_gene: TRBJ2-3
len: 12
CDR3aa: ASSFRGLADTQY

v_gene: TRBV6-5
j_gene: TRBJ2-3
len: 15
CDR3aa: ASSPPGPGASTDTQY

v_gene: TRBV6-6
j_gene: TRBJ1-4
len: 15
CDR3aa: ASSYSLRGGTTEKLF

v_gene: TRBV6-2/TRBV6-3
j_gene: TRBJ1-2
len: 13
CDR3aa: ASSYVGQTNYGYT

v_gene: TRBV7-9
j_gene: TRBJ1-1
len: 10
CDR3aa: ASSTTGIEAF

v_gene: TRBV3-1
j_gene: TRBJ2-1
len: 13
CDR3aa: ASNTAGGFYNEQF

v_gene: TRBV6-2/TRBV6-3
j_gene: TRBJ2-7
len: 12
CDR3aa: ASSYFGWKDEQY

v_gene: TRBV7-8
j_gene: TRBJ2-1
len: 14
CDR3aa: ASSPQRGGGINEQF

v_gene: TRBV6-2/TRBV6-3
j_gene: TRBJ2-7
len: 13
CDR3aa: SSSYRAGGGNEQY

v_gene: TRBV2
j_gene: TRBJ2-7
len: 11
CDR3aa: ASSEPMNYEQY

v_gene: TRBV20-1
j_gene: TRBJ1-3
len: 13
CDR3aa: SATTGGLAGNTIY

v_gene: TRBV27
j_gene: TRBJ2-2
len: 10
CDR3aa: ASSGYTGELF

v_gene: TRBV20-1
j_gene: TRBJ2-1
len: 13
CDR3aa: SARPRTGVYNEQF

v_gene: TRBV7-2
j_gene: TRBJ1-2
len: 12
CDR3aa: ASSLAGADYGYT

v_gene: TRBV12-3/TRBV12-4
j_gene: TRBJ1-2
len: 11
CDR3aa: ASKLGGSYGYT

v_gene: TRBV20-1
j_gene: TRBJ2-5
len: 13
CDR3aa: SALDYRLDKETQY

v_gene: TRBV30
j_gene: TRBJ1-1
len: 12
CDR3aa: AWSQGIMNTEAF

v_gene: TRBV6-1
j_gene: TRBJ2-5
len: 13
CDR3aa: ASSEPYRSQETQY

v_gene: TRBV12-3/TRBV12-4
j_gene: TRBJ1-3
len: 14
CDR3aa: ASSLSRTGSGNTIY

v_gene: TRBV5-1
j_gene: TRBJ1-2
len: 11
CDR3aa: ASSAGTGYGYT

v_gene: TRBV5-1
j_gene: TRBJ1-2
len: 11
CDR3aa: ASSEGADYGYT

v_gene: TRBV29-1
j_gene: TRBJ2-1
len: 11
CDR3aa: SVEGTDYNEQF

v_gene: TRBV5-1
j_gene: TRBJ2-7
len: 14
CDR3aa: ASSWDPGQGAYEQY

v_gene: TRBV14
j_gene: TRBJ2-3
len: 14
CDR3aa: ASSQATSGGADTQY

v_gene: TRBV30
j_gene: TRBJ2-2
len: 12
CDR3aa: ASTRDGGTGELF

v_gene: TRBV7-2
j_gene: TRBJ2-7
len: 12
CDR3aa: ASSLDAGGYEQY